This T cell receptor (beta chain) was sequenced in a study of memory CD4+ T cells and cytomegalovirus serostatus. Study results and caveats: About 40% of the roughly 160 known CMV-associated TCRbeta sequences appeared in CD4+ memory.

The sort gate was single viable CD3+CD4+CD8-CD45RO+ cells for memory CD4+ T cells. Serostatus was set by detecting CMV pp150, pp28, p38, p52 IgG. Sequenced by immunoSEQ multiplex PCR; TCRdb stores in-frame clones only, minus some. The repertoire holds nearly 60,000 clones, with roughly three quarters as singletons. This clone was observed a few times. The antigen is unknown. The CDR3 contains 11 residues. V lost 3 bases, J lost 11 bases, and 3 bases stayed unmatched. Germline CDR1 is MGHDK and CDR2 is SYGVNS. The chain is built from TRBV25-1 and TRBJ1-1; 7 bases are a match to TRBD1. The TCR sequence derives from an adult in good health and CMV-seronegative. The sequencing input was memory CD4+ T cells from blood. The CDR3 region is CASSEGRGAFF. DNA for the CDR3: TGTGCCAGCAGTGAGGGCAGGGGGGCTTTCTTT. Together with reference TRBV25-1 and TRBJ1-1, the CDR3 gives the full variable domain: EADIYQTPRYLVIGTGKKITLECSQTMGHDKMYWYQQDPGMELHLIHYSYGVNSTEKGDLSSESTVSRIRTEHFPLTLESARPSHTSQYLCASSEGRGAFFGQGTRLTVV.